These T cell receptor beta chains were read from a single sample in a study of blood T cell repertoires in COVID-19. Clones were sequenced by immunoSEQ multiplex PCR, and TCRdb holds only the in-frame ones, with some missing. The top ten clones hold 0.6% of a sample with a few hundred thousand clones, roughly 88% of them seen once. Source material: PBMCs or T cells enriched from blood (not recorded which). The receptors come from a man aged 18 to 29 who had recovered from COVID-19. CDR3s leave out the opening cysteine and the closing phenylalanine or tryptophan. The size entry is marked missing in some rows and otherwise reads once, few, many or a size class.

v_call: TRBV18
j_call: TRBJ1-3
clone_size: -
cdr3_length: 13
cdr3_aa: ASSSGLGDGNTIY

v_call: TRBV13
j_call: TRBJ2-7
clone_size: -
cdr3_length: 12
cdr3_aa: ASSLFTRADEQY

v_call: TRBV2
j_call: TRBJ1-2
clone_size: -
cdr3_length: 11
cdr3_aa: ASSDRDSHGYT

v_call: TRBV27
j_call: TRBJ2-7
clone_size: -
cdr3_length: 12
cdr3_aa: ASSPRTSGYEQY

v_call: TRBV28
j_call: TRBJ2-5
clone_size: -
cdr3_length: 15
cdr3_aa: ASSSGGLAGGGETQY

v_call: TRBV9
j_call: TRBJ1-1
clone_size: once
cdr3_length: 12
cdr3_aa: ASSPKLGGTEAF

v_call: TRBV12-3/TRBV12-4
j_call: TRBJ2-3
clone_size: -
cdr3_length: 10
cdr3_aa: ASSRQKDTQY

v_call: TRBV3-1/TRBV3-2
j_call: TRBJ1-4
clone_size: -
cdr3_length: 13
cdr3_aa: ASSQGGSTNEKLF

v_call: TRBV5-8
j_call: TRBJ2-2
clone_size: -
cdr3_length: 12
cdr3_aa: ASSRDSVAGELF

v_call: TRBV6-5
j_call: TRBJ2-5
clone_size: -
cdr3_length: 13
cdr3_aa: ASSYSGGSGETQY

v_call: TRBV12-3/TRBV12-4
j_call: TRBJ1-4
clone_size: -
cdr3_length: 11
cdr3_aa: ASSRQGPEKLF

v_call: TRBV7-9
j_call: TRBJ2-2
clone_size: -
cdr3_length: 15
cdr3_aa: ASSLASAGAGTGELF

v_call: TRBV4-1
j_call: TRBJ2-1
clone_size: -
cdr3_length: 14
cdr3_aa: ASSLEASGGAWEQF

v_call: TRBV5-1
j_call: TRBJ2-1
clone_size: -
cdr3_length: 13
cdr3_aa: ASSRDYTSYNEQF

v_call: TRBV11-1
j_call: TRBJ2-7
clone_size: -
cdr3_length: 10
cdr3_aa: ASRLKRGEQY

v_call: TRBV27
j_call: TRBJ1-1
clone_size: -
cdr3_length: 13
cdr3_aa: ASSLSGVGYTEAF

v_call: TRBV11-2
j_call: TRBJ2-7
clone_size: few
cdr3_length: 12
cdr3_aa: ASSLVSGNREQY

v_call: TRBV7-3
j_call: TRBJ2-7
clone_size: -
cdr3_length: 10
cdr3_aa: ASSFNFREQY

v_call: TRBV18
j_call: TRBJ1-2
clone_size: -
cdr3_length: 13
cdr3_aa: ASSPGTARNYGYT

v_call: TRBV5-1
j_call: TRBJ1-1
clone_size: -
cdr3_length: 14
cdr3_aa: ASSLGQGSVSTEAF

v_call: TRBV3-1/TRBV3-2
j_call: TRBJ2-3
clone_size: once
cdr3_length: 14
cdr3_aa: ASSPAVRGDGDTQY

v_call: TRBV7-6
j_call: TRBJ2-5
clone_size: -
cdr3_length: 11
cdr3_aa: ASSSGEQGTQY

v_call: TRBV19
j_call: TRBJ2-1
clone_size: -
cdr3_length: 17
cdr3_aa: ASSTSILAGGPRSHEQF

v_call: TRBV29-1
j_call: TRBJ2-2
clone_size: -
cdr3_length: 10
cdr3_aa: SVLRDTGELF

v_call: TRBV5-6
j_call: TRBJ1-2
clone_size: -
cdr3_length: 14
cdr3_aa: ASSSGQGARYYGYT

v_call: TRBV7-9
j_call: TRBJ2-2
clone_size: few
cdr3_length: 15
cdr3_aa: ASSLTLGLANTGELF

v_call: TRBV7-8
j_call: TRBJ1-5
clone_size: -
cdr3_length: 14
cdr3_aa: ASSLALRESHQPQH

v_call: TRBV2
j_call: TRBJ1-1
clone_size: -
cdr3_length: 11
cdr3_aa: ASSREQDSGAF

v_call: TRBV10-3
j_call: TRBJ2-5
clone_size: -
cdr3_length: 13
cdr3_aa: AISVGLAPQETQY

v_call: TRBV27
j_call: TRBJ2-2
clone_size: -
cdr3_length: 11
cdr3_aa: ASSIQNTGELF

v_call: TRBV10-3
j_call: TRBJ1-4
clone_size: -
cdr3_length: 14
cdr3_aa: AISDSVDRGREKLF

v_call: TRBV30
j_call: TRBJ1-5
clone_size: -
cdr3_length: 13
cdr3_aa: AWSRARRNNQPQH

v_call: TRBV6-6
j_call: TRBJ1-1
clone_size: -
cdr3_length: 15
cdr3_aa: ASSPYGDSPMNTEAF

v_call: TRBV4-1
j_call: TRBJ2-3
clone_size: -
cdr3_length: 12
cdr3_aa: ASSPGQGTDTQY

v_call: TRBV19
j_call: TRBJ2-1
clone_size: few
cdr3_length: 14
cdr3_aa: ASSIIGASGRDEQF

v_call: TRBV5-1
j_call: TRBJ2-7
clone_size: -
cdr3_length: 12
cdr3_aa: ASSPEGGNYEQY

v_call: TRBV30
j_call: TRBJ1-1
clone_size: -
cdr3_length: 13
cdr3_aa: AWKDTDRVDTEAF

v_call: TRBV14
j_call: TRBJ2-5
clone_size: -
cdr3_length: 15
cdr3_aa: ASSQGLLAGVGETQY

v_call: TRBV27
j_call: TRBJ2-5
clone_size: -
cdr3_length: 13
cdr3_aa: ASTKSAGVHETQY

v_call: TRBV30
j_call: TRBJ1-6
clone_size: -
cdr3_length: 13
cdr3_aa: AWSGLTGYNSPLH

v_call: TRBV5-1
j_call: TRBJ1-2
clone_size: -
cdr3_length: 12
cdr3_aa: ASSLAGQSGGYT

v_call: TRBV5-1
j_call: TRBJ1-1
clone_size: -
cdr3_length: 11
cdr3_aa: ASSLEGAVEAF

v_call: TRBV5-1
j_call: TRBJ2-2
clone_size: -
cdr3_length: 11
cdr3_aa: ASSGQETGELF

v_call: TRBV5-5
j_call: TRBJ1-2
clone_size: -
cdr3_length: 13
cdr3_aa: ASSLSGGWNYGYT

v_call: TRBV28
j_call: TRBJ1-1
clone_size: many
cdr3_length: 15
cdr3_aa: ASSPGDSLQWNTEAF

v_call: TRBV18
j_call: TRBJ1-1
clone_size: -
cdr3_length: 11
cdr3_aa: ASSPNMNTEAF

v_call: TRBV5-4
j_call: TRBJ2-1
clone_size: -
cdr3_length: 12
cdr3_aa: ASSLEQANNEQF

v_call: TRBV19
j_call: TRBJ1-2
clone_size: -
cdr3_length: 13
cdr3_aa: ASSIDLDGIYGYT

v_call: TRBV27
j_call: TRBJ1-2
clone_size: -
cdr3_length: 13
cdr3_aa: ASSFSSGTGDGYT

v_call: TRBV25-1
j_call: TRBJ2-1
clone_size: -
cdr3_length: 12
cdr3_aa: ASRRTSGENEQF

v_call: TRBV3-1/TRBV3-2
j_call: TRBJ1-6
clone_size: -
cdr3_length: 13
cdr3_aa: ASSRNRPPNSPLH

v_call: TRBV5-1
j_call: TRBJ2-7
clone_size: once
cdr3_length: 14
cdr3_aa: ASSPARGQTTREQY